This T cell receptor (beta chain) comes out of a study of T cell repertoires in cytomegalovirus infection. Whole-study context: It was the public TCR beta signatures that indicated both CMV infection and matching HLA type.

The sample holds many counts of this clonotype. TCRdb recomputed calls from the reads with MiXCR, one row per CDR3 protein. The data show under 800,000 distinct CDR3 sequences, approximately 24% seen once. J gave up 6 bases and V 1 base, and 4 bases lay outside the gene matches. This CDR3 is built from 15 residues. This clonotype originated in a human donor in good health (CMV status not recorded). Some clones in this sample may be carry-over from other donors' samples. V and J are TRBV12-3 or TRBV12-4 and TRBJ1-5; 9 nucleotides align to TRBD1. Sample: CD8+ T cells from PBMCs. CDR3 in amino acids: CASSLGTGGGQPQHF. CDR3 nucleotides: TGTGCCAGCAGTTTAGGAACAGGGGGCGGTCAGCCCCAGCATTTT.